The 23 T cell receptor beta chains presented below share a single source sample, sequenced in a study of blood T cells in healthy people across ages. The use of a sample-barcoded 5' primer and a J-beta primer mix characterized a second PCR of about 6 to 11 cycles. TCRdb reprocessed the 5' RACE reads with MiXCR, giving one entry per CDR3 protein. The sample records 1.5 million to 2 million distinct CDR3 sequences, over 25% being singletons. The sequencing sample was made of blood. These receptors all stem from a woman in her 30s in good health.

Concerning this clonotype itself: One base away lies a much larger clone, so this may be a sequencing read error. The chain joins TRBV5-1 to TRBJ2-4; TRBD1 might be the D (5 bases). The tail of the sequence fits TRBJ2-7 better, so the J call may be wrong. Germline CDR1 and CDR2: SGHRS and YFSETQ. The CDR3 sequence is 14 residues long. CDR3 DNA: TGCGCCAGCAGCTTGGTCAGGGATACCGGCGAGCAGTACTTC. Protein product: CASSLVRDTGEQYF.

This clonotype was found a few times. V and J are TRBV20-1 and TRBJ2-7, with D possibly TRBD1 on 6 matching bases. The CDR3 length is 14 residues. V shed 4 bases and J shed 0 bases, with 13 bases lying between them. Germline-derived CDR1 and CDR2 are DFQATT and SNEGSKA (reference sequence). CDR3 DNA sequence: TGCAGTGCTACATCAGGGGTAAACTCCTACGAGCAGTACTTC. Translating gives CSATSGVNSYEQYF.

The chain has TRBV2 and TRBJ2-4; possibly TRBD2 for D (5 bases). With the DNA end fitting TRBJ2-7 better, the J assignment may be wrong. CDR1 SNHLY and CDR2 FYNNEI come from the germline V gene. The CDR3 loop spans 14 amino acids. The CDR3 nucleotides read TGTGCCAGCAGTGAATCAGGAGGCAAGTACGAGCAGTACTTC. It translates to CASSESGGKYEQYF.

A note on this clonotype: Germline is not matched at one junction end, which may reflect a read error. The chain links TRBV20-1 to TRBJ2-7; 8 bases fit TRBD2. This CDR3 comprises 14 residues. Germline V CDR1 and CDR2: DFQATT, SNEGSKA (reference sequence). The CDR3 here is CSASLSGGGYEQYF. In DNA, the CDR3 is TGCAGCGCTAGCCTCAGCGGGGGCGGGTACGAGCAGTACTTC.

The chain is built from TRBV6-6 and TRBJ1-3; D may be TRBD1 (5 bases). The CDR3 contains 14 residues. Trimming took off 7 bases at V and 0 bases at J, with 10 bases between the two ends. Looked up from germline, CDR1 is MNHNY and CDR2 is SVGAGI (reference sequence). The CDR3 sequence: CASTTEVSGNTIYF. The DNA of the CDR3 is TGTGCCAGCACGACAGAAGTCTCTGGAAACACCATATATTTT.

The J gene is TRBJ1-4, the V gene TRBV5-1; 8 bases agree with TRBD1. This CDR3 has 19 amino acids. Germline assignment: CDR1 SGHRS and CDR2 YFSETQ. J was trimmed by 7 bases and V by 3 bases; bases with no gene match: 20. Here the CDR3 DNA reads TGCGCCAGCAGCTCCAAATCTTTTGACCCGCGGACAGGGCCTGAAAAACTGTTTTTT. This encodes CASSSKSFDPRTGPEKLFF.

Points on this clonotype: The junction departs from germline at one end; a sequencing error may be responsible. The chain carries TRBV7-9 and TRBJ1-5; possible D gene TRBD1, 6 bases. CDR1 and CDR2 from the germline V gene are SEHNR and FQNEAQ (reference sequence). The CDR3 is 11 residues long. CDR3 DNA sequence: TGTGCCAGAACAGGGAGTCAGCTCCAGCATTTT. Translated, it gives CARTGSQLQHF. Using reference TRBV7-9 and TRBJ1-5 for the parts outside the CDR3, the full variable domain is DTGVSQNPRHKITKRGQNVTFRCDPISEHNRLYWYRQTLGQGPEFLTYFQNEAQLEKSRLLSDRFSAERPKGSFSTLEIQRTEQGDSAMYLCARTGSQLQHFGDGTRLSIL.

About this clonotype itself: A much larger clone sits a single nucleotide away, making a read error possible. This chain connects TRBV29-1 to TRBJ1-2; 7 bases agree with TRBD1. This CDR3 contains 13 residues. J lost 4 bases, V lost 2 bases, and 4 bases had no gene match. Germline assignment: CDR1 SQVTM and CDR2 ANQGSEA. The CDR3 loop is CSVERDRGYGYTF. The CDR3 DNA is TGCAGCGTTGAAAGGGACAGAGGCTATGGCTACACCTTC.

With regard to this clonotype: No conserved phenylalanine or tryptophan is present at the end of the CDR3, so a read error is the likely explanation. The chain carries TRBV12-3 or TRBV12-4 and TRBJ2-5, with D possibly matching TRBD2 (5 bases). V gave up 5 bases and J gave up 5 bases, with 12 bases separating them. The CDR3 loop spans 13 amino acids. The CDR3 nucleotides read TGTGCCAGCAGTCCCGGGGTGGGCGAGACCCAGTACGTC. It is translated as CASSPGVGETQYV.

The chain combines TRBV5-1 with TRBJ1-5, with D tentatively TRBD1 (6 bases). CDR3 size: 14 residues. The germline gives CDR1 SGHRS, CDR2 YFSETQ. V dropped 6 bases and J dropped 6 bases, with 16 bases sitting between them. CDR3 bases: TGCGCCAGCAACTTCGGGGGCGAAGGTCAGCCCCAGCATTTT. Protein: CASNFGGEGQPQHF.

There are a few counts of this clonotype. The V and J genes are TRBV18 and TRBJ1-1, with D uncertain. CDR1 is KGHSH and CDR2 is LQKENI in the germline V gene. The CDR3 has 14 residues. Trimming shortened V by 0 bases and J by 4 bases, and 9 bases separated the two germline ends. The chain's CDR3 is CASSPPVQATEAFF. The CDR3 DNA sequence: TGTGCCAGCTCACCACCCGTGCAGGCCACTGAAGCTTTCTTT.

This clonotype was found a few times. J is TRBJ2-5 and V is TRBV7-3; a possible D gene is TRBD2 (7 bases). The CDR3 is 14 amino acids. V was trimmed by 5 bases and J by 0 bases, leaving 10 bases between them. Germline CDR1 reads SGHTA; CDR2 reads FQGTGA. CDR3 coding DNA: TGTGCCAGCAGCCCCGGGGGGCACCAAGAGACCCAGTACTTC. As protein: CASSPGGHQETQYF. Filled out from reference TRBV7-3 and TRBJ2-5, the complete variable domain reads GAGVSQTPSNKVTEKGKYVELRCDPISGHTALYWYRQSLGQGPEFLIYFQGTGAADDSGLPNDRFFAVRPEGSVSTLKIQRTERGDSAVYLCASSPGGHQETQYFGPGTRLLVL.

J is TRBJ2-6 and V is TRBV6-4, with unresolved D. Germline V gives CDR1 MRHNA, CDR2 SNTAGT. The CDR3 runs to 19 residues. Trimming took 3 bases from V and 0 from J, leaving 18 bases between them. For the CDR3, the DNA is TGTGCCAGCAGTGATTTTGGGTGGACGGCGACCTCTGGGGCCAACGTCCTGACTTTC. As protein: CASSDFGWTATSGANVLTF.

The genes are TRBV7-9 and TRBJ2-3; tentative D call: TRBD2 (5 bases). The CDR3 runs 16 residues. In germline, CDR1 is SEHNR, CDR2 FQNEAQ (reference sequence). The germline V and J ends were trimmed by 1 base and 6 bases, with 17 bases remaining between them. DNA for the CDR3: TGTGCCAGCAGCTTAGGGGGATCCTACGGGGTCGATACGCAGTATTTT. As protein: CASSLGGSYGVDTQYF.

This clonotype was counted many times. This rearrangement joins TRBV2 to TRBJ2-7; 10 nucleotides line up with TRBD2. CDR3 length: 13 residues. Trimming took 11 bases from V and 4 from J; bases not matched to a gene: 8. Germline loops: CDR1 SNHLY, CDR2 FYNNEI. CDR3 coding DNA: TGTGCCGCGACTAGCGGGTTGGGGTACGAGCAGTACTTC. Its protein product is CAATSGLGYEQYF.

At least ten counts were recorded for this clonotype. This chain uses TRBV5-6 with TRBJ2-5; TRBD1 might be the D (6 bases). CDR1 SGHDT and CDR2 YYEEEE come from the germline V gene. V was clipped by 4 bases and J by 4 bases, with 14 bases between them. This CDR3 has 14 residues. The CDR3, as DNA: TGTGCCAGCAGCCTAAGGGGGAGCTCAGAGACCCAGTACTTC. Translating gives CASSLRGSSETQYF.

The chain uses TRBV10-3 and TRBJ1-5; possible D gene TRBD1, 5 bases. Trimming left V 5 bases short and J 6 bases short, with 14 bases between. This CDR3 is 14 amino acids long. Germline values: CDR1 ENHRY, CDR2 SYGVKD. CDR3 sequence reads: CAISPKAGRQPQHF. The CDR3 DNA reads TGTGCCATCAGTCCGAAGGCGGGGCGTCAGCCCCAGCATTTT.

This clonotype was found many times. The V gene is TRBV10-3, the J gene TRBJ2-5; 8 bases map to TRBD1. CDR1 is ENHRY and CDR2 is SYGVKD in the germline V gene. The trim removed 8 bases at V and 4 bases at J, leaving 15 bases unmatched. The CDR3 spans 16 residues. CDR3 sequence reads: CAIQPGQDLVRETQYF. For the CDR3, the DNA is TGTGCCATCCAGCCGGGACAGGATCTCGTTAGAGAGACCCAGTACTTC.

The V gene is TRBV5-6, the J gene TRBJ2-7; no reliable D call. This CDR3 is built from 16 residues. Deletions cut 2 bases from V and 0 bases from J, with 15 bases between. Looked up from germline, CDR1 is SGHDT and CDR2 is YYEEEE. CDR3 DNA: TGTGCCAGCAGCTTTCTCCTTACCTATAGCTCCTACGAGCAGTACTTC. Translating it yields CASSFLLTYSSYEQYF.

The J gene is TRBJ2-1, the V gene TRBV9; D tentatively fits TRBD1 or TRBD2 (5 bases each). The V gene lost 4 bases and the J gene lost 9 bases, with 17 bases spanning the gap. Germline CDR1 SGDLS, CDR2 YYNGEE. The length of the CDR3 is 14 residues. The CDR3 sequence is CASSPLPGPGEQFF. In DNA, the CDR3 is TGTGCCAGCAGCCCTCTCCCGGGGCCCGGTGAGCAGTTCTTC. Using reference TRBV9 and TRBJ2-1 for the parts outside the CDR3, the full variable domain is DSGVTQTPKHLITATGQRVTLRCSPRSGDLSVYWYQQSLDQGLQFLIQYYNGEERAKGNILERFSAQQFPDLHSELNLSSLELGDSALYFCASSPLPGPGEQFFGPGTRLTVL.

CDR3 nucleotides: TGCAGCGTGTTGAGGGGGGCGGGAGTCGAAGAGCAGTACTTC. It is translated as CSVLRGAGVEEQYF. The J gene is TRBJ2-7, the V gene TRBV29-1; the D gene is possibly TRBD2 (7 bases). Germline V gene data show CDR1 as SQVTM and CDR2 as ANQGSEA. This CDR3 has 14 amino acids. Trimming pared 6 bases from V and 7 bases from J, leaving 22 bases between.

This clonotype has just a few counts. A much larger clone differs by one base, so this may be a read error. The chain is built from TRBV7-2 and TRBJ2-5, with D hard to call. CDR1 and CDR2 (germline): SGHTA, FQGNSA. Between the trimmed V and J ends, which lost 4 bases and 11 bases, there was a span of 20 bases. This CDR3 is 14 amino acids long. CDR3 in DNA: TGTGCCAGCAGCTCCGGACGACGTGATAATGAGCAGTACTTC. Its protein is CASSSGRRDNEQYF.

V and J are TRBV12-3 or TRBV12-4 and TRBJ1-6; D possibly corresponds to TRBD1 (6 bases). The CDR3 contains 14 residues. V shed 2 bases and J shed 10 bases, with 12 bases lying between them. This chain's CDR3 is CASSLRGGTSPLHF. The CDR3 DNA reads TGTGCCAGCAGTTTAAGAGGGGGGACCTCACCCCTCCACTTT.